In its sample, the clone carrying this T cell receptor beta chain was seen many times. Its target is unknown. Germline V gene lookup returns CDR1 SEHNR and CDR2 FQNEAQ (reference sequence). Trimming left V 5 bases short and J 3 bases short, with 5 bases between. CDR3 length equals 11 residues. This specimen comes from a study of human T cells and chemical hapten exposure. The time point: patch test 3, about 24 weeks after DPC sensitization. The treatment was: therapeutic diphenylcyclopropenone sensitization with weekly scalp DPC. TCRdb reprocessed the RACE reads via MiXCR and lists one record per CDR3 protein. This table holds 210,000 or so distinct CDR3 sequences, around 25% found once. Study conclusions and caveats: Unchanged with DPC sensitization were TCRs above 1 in 1000 frequency.

The gene calls are TRBV7-9 and TRBJ2-7, with D hard to call. Sequences were derived from whole blood, sampled in connection with sensitization to the hapten diphenylcyclopropenone (DPC). The TCR originated in a woman in her thirties or forties with alopecia areata. Some clones in this sample may be carry-over from other donors' samples. The CDR3 sequence is CASSDNYEQYF. CDR3 bases: TGTGCCAGCAGCGACAACTACGAGCAGTACTTC.